This T cell receptor (beta chain) was observed in a study of early T cells in non-severe SARS-CoV-2 infection. Germline-derived CDR1 and CDR2 are KGHDR and SFDVKD. This CDR3 has 16 residues. V trimming: 3 bases; J trimming: 5 bases; junction bases outside the gene matches: 8. This clonotype came up many times. MiXCR, applied by TCRdb to the 5' RACE reads, yields one record per CDR3 protein. Among about 55,000 distinct CDR3 sequences listed, roughly 13% were seen once. The sample consisted of whole blood, taken at baseline. The J gene is TRBJ2-7, the V gene TRBV24-1; 11 bases align to TRBD1. The clonotype was recovered from an adult who was a healthcare worker with PCR-confirmed SARS-CoV-2 infection or an uninfected control (not recorded which). CDR3 coding DNA: TGTGCCACCAGTGATCCAGGACAGGGGGCGCGTCACGAGCAGTACTTC. This encodes CATSDPGQGARHEQYF.